A selection of T cell receptor beta chains follows, all from one sample in a study of Graves' ophthalmopathy and Graves' hyperthyroidism. TCRdb re-derived calls from the multiplex PCR reads in MiXCR, one entry per CDR3 protein. The sample carries under 800,000 distinct CDR3 sequences, 22% recorded once. The specimen sequenced was peripheral blood. These receptors originate from a woman aged 18-35 years with stable Graves' hyperthyroidism. Some clones in this sample may be carry-over from other donors' samples. Both conserved end residues are part of each CDR3. The D gene is left open where the match is weak. Clone size is stated in some rows and not others, as once, few, many or a class when expanded.

D: -; V: TRBV2; size: many; J: TRBJ2-7; CDR3: CASSLGAGISYEQYF; DNA: TGTGCCAGCAGCCTAGGGGCAGGGATTTCCTACGAGCAGTACTTC
D: -; V: TRBV11-2; size: many; J: TRBJ2-7; CDR3: CASSLELGTTYEQYF; DNA: TGTGCCAGCAGCTTAGAGTTAGGTACTACCTACGAGCAGTACTTC
D: -; V: TRBV27; size: -; J: TRBJ1-5; CDR3: CATRLRLGQPQHF; DNA: TGTGCCACCCGGCTGAGGCTGGGTCAGCCCCAGCATTTT
D: TRBD1; V: TRBV29-1; size: many; J: TRBJ1-2; CDR3: CSVEGRGRHYGYTF; DNA: TGCAGCGTTGAAGGCAGGGGGCGGCACTATGGCTACACCTTC
D: -; V: TRBV29-1; size: many; J: TRBJ1-1; CDR3: CSAGGNWF; DNA: TGCAGCGCCGGGGGGAATTGGTTT
D: TRBD1; V: TRBV6-1; size: many; J: TRBJ1-2; CDR3: CASSEGLRDRGGYGYTF; DNA: TGTGCCAGCAGTGAAGGGCTAAGGGACAGGGGCGGCTATGGCTACACCTTC
D: -; V: TRBV19; size: -; J: TRBJ2-6; CDR3: CASTKRQSDSGANVLTF; DNA: TGTGCCAGTACGAAGCGACAAAGCGATTCTGGGGCCAACGTCCTGACTTTC
D: -; V: TRBV10-3; size: -; J: TRBJ1-5; CDR3: CAISVDISNQPQHF; DNA: TGTGCCATCAGTGTAGACATTAGCAATCAGCCCCAGCATTTT
D: -; V: TRBV2; size: -; J: TRBJ1-1; CDR3: CASSERGTMNTEAFF; DNA: TGTGCCAGCAGTGAGAGGGGGACAATGAACACTGAAGCTTTCTTT
D: -; V: TRBV28; size: many; J: TRBJ1-2; CDR3: CASTLSLGAGNYGYTF; DNA: TGTGCCAGCACCCTCAGCTTGGGTGCGGGGAACTATGGCTACACCTTC
D: -; V: TRBV24-1; size: few; J: TRBJ1-1; CDR3: CATSLTENTEAFF; DNA: TGTGCCACCTCCCTCACAGAGAACACTGAAGCTTTCTTT
D: -; V: TRBV6-5; size: -; J: TRBJ1-1; CDR3: CASSYFIDSEAFF; DNA: TGTGCCAGCAGTTACTTTATAGATAGTGAAGCTTTCTTT
D: -; V: TRBV4-2; size: -; J: TRBJ2-7; CDR3: CASSLGGSASYEQYF; DNA: TGTGCCAGCAGCCTTGGGGGGTCGGCGTCCTACGAGCAGTACTTC
D: -; V: TRBV24-1; size: once; J: TRBJ1-2; CDR3: CATSDRTALGYTF; DNA: TGTGCCACCAGTGATCGGACAGCCTTGGGCTACACCTTC
D: -; V: TRBV19; size: -; J: TRBJ1-2; CDR3: CASIGPTKMGYTF; DNA: TGTGCCAGTATCGGGCCTACCAAAATGGGCTACACCTTC
D: TRBD1; V: TRBV18; size: few; J: TRBJ1-2; CDR3: CASSRTGTGEGVYGYTF; DNA: TGTGCCAGCTCACGCACCGGGACAGGGGAAGGGGTCTATGGCTACACCTTC
D: TRBD1; V: TRBV12-3/TRBV12-4; size: many; J: TRBJ2-7; CDR3: CASSLGDRGSEQYF; DNA: TGTGCCAGCAGTTTAGGGGACAGGGGGAGCGAGCAGTACTTC